The entry below gives a single T cell receptor (beta chain) sequence along with its context. Its specificity is not known. This entry belongs to a study of vaccination and CD4 T cells after COVID-19. General observations from the study: Relatively small numbers of convalescent patients were studied, with no early post-infection timepoints included. Median SARS-CoV-2-reactive clonotype numbers went up from about 20 to 38, but not significantly.

An Oncomine TCR Beta short-read assay was used to sequence the DNA from cultured CD4+ T cells. Each CDR3 protein gets one entry after TCRdb re-called the PCR reads with MiXCR. The repertoire holds about 20,000 distinct CDR3 sequences, with roughly 50% as singletons. This CDR3 is 13 amino acids long. Germline V gives CDR1 DFQATT, CDR2 SNEGSKA (reference sequence). V trimming: 7 bases; J trimming: 6 bases; junction bases outside the gene matches: 10. Specified treatment: roughly 10-day PBMC culture with coronavirus spike peptide pools or control peptides (ViraFEST assay). Cultures got half-medium changes with IL-2 on days 3 and 7.

The sample taken for sequencing was CD4+ T cells from blood, cultured in vitro. This clonotype was sampled from a human donor who had recovered from COVID-19. This rearrangement joins TRBV20-1 to TRBJ2-5; 8 bases are shared with TRBD2. The CDR3 DNA reads as TGCAGTGTCTCAGCGGGAGACGGGAAGACCCAGTACTTC. Protein sequence: CSVSAGDGKTQYF.